These T cell receptor beta chains were read from a single sample in a study of T-cell memory formation after mild COVID-19. TCRdb independently ran MiXCR on the 5' RACE reads; one entry per CDR3 protein. The profile shows about 110,000 distinct CDR3 sequences, over 15% of them singletons. The sample consisted of PBMCs or a T cell subset sorted from them (not recorded which). The receptor source for this set is an adult woman who had mild COVID-19 (a few samples of this study predate the infection). Cell type and time point are not known. The CDR3 runs from the conserved cysteine through the conserved F or W. A D gene is named only where the DNA matches it firmly. Only some rows state a clone size, as once, few, many or a class for expanded clones.

V	J	D	size	CDR3	DNA
TRBV12-3/TRBV12-4	TRBJ2-5	NA	NA	CASRPYMGQQETQYF	TGTGCCAGCAGACCCTATATGGGACAACAAGAGACCCAGTACTTC
TRBV29-1	TRBJ2-1	TRBD1	many	CSVRLQGVFF	TGCAGCGTTCGGTTGCAGGGGGTGTTCTTC
TRBV4-1	TRBJ1-6	NA	few	CASSQVSESSVLWYNSPLHF	TGCGCCAGCAGCCAAGTATCGGAATCGAGTGTTCTTTGGTATAATTCACCCCTCCACTTT
TRBV4-1	TRBJ1-5	NA	NA	CASSQDPRTDQPQHF	TGCGCCAGCAGCCAAGATCCCAGGACAGATCAGCCCCAGCATTTT
TRBV24-1	TRBJ2-2	TRBD1	few	CATSDFPNTGGSNTGELFF	TGTGCCACCAGTGATTTCCCCAATACAGGGGGATCGAACACCGGGGAGCTGTTTTTT
TRBV12-3/TRBV12-4	TRBJ1-1	NA	NA	CASSLRTEAFF	TGTGCCAGCAGTTTGAGGACTGAAGCTTTCTTT
TRBV7-9	TRBJ2-4	NA	NA	CASSPTDIQYF	TGTGCCAGCAGCCCCACCGACATTCAGTACTTC
TRBV6-6	TRBJ2-3	TRBD1	few	CASSLGPTGQGARTQYF	TGTGCCAGCAGCCTCGGCCCGACGGGACAGGGGGCTAGGACGCAGTATTTT
TRBV20-1	TRBJ1-5	TRBD1	NA	CSAYPQGGRLPYSNQPQHF	TGCAGTGCTTATCCTCAGGGGGGCCGACTTCCATATAGCAATCAGCCCCAGCATTTT
TRBV27	TRBJ2-7	NA	NA	CASSSATYRAGPYHSYEQYF	TGTGCCAGCAGTTCAGCGACTTACCGGGCAGGCCCTTACCACTCCTACGAGCAGTACTTC
TRBV5-1	TRBJ1-3	NA	NA	CASSTGEPAGNTIYF	TGCGCCAGCAGCACCGGGGAGCCTGCTGGAAACACCATATATTTT
TRBV12-3/TRBV12-4	TRBJ2-4	NA	few	CASSLAGGPNIQYF	TGTGCCAGCAGTTTAGCGGGGGGGCCGAACATTCAGTACTTC
TRBV12-3/TRBV12-4	TRBJ1-1	NA	few	CATQAGEAFF	TGTGCCACCCAAGCTGGGGAAGCTTTCTTT
TRBV11-2	TRBJ1-1	TRBD1	few	CASSLANRGPNTEAFF	TGTGCCAGCAGCCTGGCCAACAGGGGGCCGAACACTGAAGCTTTCTTT
TRBV27	TRBJ2-2	NA	few	CASSLWGANTGELFF	TGTGCCAGCAGTTTATGGGGAGCCAACACCGGGGAGCTGTTTTTT
TRBV4-3	TRBJ2-3	TRBD2	NA	CASSQDLRLAGAITDTQYF	TGCGCCAGCAGCCAAGATTTGAGGCTAGCGGGAGCGATAACAGATACGCAGTATTTT
TRBV9	TRBJ1-1	TRBD1	few	CASSINRDRGPDTEAFF	TGTGCCAGCAGCATCAACCGGGACAGGGGGCCAGACACTGAAGCTTTCTTT
TRBV7-8	TRBJ2-3	NA	many	CASSAHTNHGDTQYF	TGTGCCAGCAGCGCACATACCAATCACGGGGATACGCAGTATTTT
TRBV6-6	TRBJ2-7	NA	NA	CASSYEETDEQYF	TGTGCCAGCAGTTACGAGGAGACCGACGAGCAGTACTTC
TRBV7-9	TRBJ2-3	NA	NA	CASIGRHSRPGTDTQYF	TGTGCCAGCATAGGGAGACATAGTAGACCCGGCACAGATACGCAGTATTTT
TRBV7-9	TRBJ1-1	TRBD1	few	CASRPDRGKPRAEAFF	TGTGCCAGCAGACCCGACAGGGGGAAGCCGAGGGCTGAAGCTTTCTTT
TRBV7-6	TRBJ2-7	TRBD1	few	CASSFQDTGGNEQYF	TGTGCCAGCAGCTTTCAGGACACAGGGGGCAACGAGCAGTACTTC
TRBV20-1	TRBJ2-1	NA	few	CSARDEGGNNEQFF	TGCAGTGCTAGAGACGAGGGCGGGAACAATGAGCAGTTCTTC
TRBV29-1	TRBJ2-7	TRBD1	few	CSYADRDSYEQYF	TGCAGCTACGCGGACAGGGACTCCTACGAGCAGTACTTC
TRBV3-1	TRBJ2-7	NA	many	CASSQDEGTYEQYF	TGTGCCAGCAGCCAAGATGAAGGGACCTACGAGCAGTACTTC
TRBV12-3/TRBV12-4	TRBJ2-7	NA	many	CASSLMDSYEQYF	TGTGCCAGCAGTTTAATGGACAGCTACGAGCAGTACTTC
TRBV29-1	TRBJ1-2	TRBD1	few	CSVEGDSSGYTF	TGCAGCGTTGAGGGGGACAGTAGCGGCTACACCTTC
TRBV20-1	TRBJ1-1	NA	NA	CSAREGWTTEAFF	TGCAGTGCTAGGGAAGGATGGACCACTGAAGCTTTCTTT
TRBV3-1	TRBJ1-1	NA	few	CASSQAGLGNTEAFF	TGTGCCAGCAGCCAAGCCGGCCTGGGTAACACTGAAGCTTTCTTT
TRBV29-1	TRBJ2-7	NA	NA	CSVGQKPYEQYF	TGCAGCGTTGGACAGAAACCCTACGAGCAGTACTTC
TRBV29-1	TRBJ1-4	NA	NA	CSVEVGTGERSNEKLFF	TGCAGCGTTGAAGTCGGGACGGGGGAACGGAGTAATGAAAAACTGTTTTTT
TRBV5-1	TRBJ2-7	TRBD1	once	CARSGRDRAYEQYF	TGCGCCCGCAGCGGCCGGGACAGGGCCTACGAGCAGTACTTC
TRBV12-3/TRBV12-4	TRBJ1-1	NA	NA	CASSSVGALRNTEAFF	TGTGCCAGCAGTTCGGTTGGTGCCCTTCGGAACACTGAAGCTTTCTTT
TRBV12-3/TRBV12-4	TRBJ2-3	NA	NA	CASSLKPESTDTQYF	TGTGCCAGCAGTTTAAAGCCAGAGAGCACAGATACGCAGTATTTT
TRBV27	TRBJ2-5	TRBD2	NA	CASHHRGLAETQYF	TGTGCCAGCCACCATAGGGGACTAGCGGAGACCCAGTACTTC
TRBV5-1	TRBJ2-7	TRBD1	NA	CASSLDVWDRGREGSYEQYF	TGCGCCAGCAGCTTGGACGTTTGGGACAGGGGGCGAGAGGGCTCCTACGAGCAGTACTTC
TRBV15	TRBJ1-5	NA	NA	CATSRGKGFYQPQHF	TGTGCCACCAGCAGAGGGAAAGGGTTCTATCAGCCCCAGCATTTT
TRBV24-1	TRBJ2-1	TRBD2	NA	CATSDGGVLEQFF	TGTGCCACCAGTGATGGGGGGGTCCTTGAGCAGTTCTTC
TRBV7-9	TRBJ2-2	NA	NA	CASSLSYSNTGELFF	TGTGCCAGCAGCCTAAGTTACAGTAACACCGGGGAGCTGTTTTTT
TRBV25-1	TRBJ2-7	NA	NA	CASSGSGTYEQYF	TGTGCCAGCAGTGGATCAGGAACCTACGAGCAGTACTTC
TRBV4-2	TRBJ2-5	TRBD2	NA	CASSQTSGANQETQYF	TGTGCCAGCAGCCAAACTAGCGGGGCCAACCAAGAGACCCAGTACTTC
TRBV6-7	TRBJ2-7	NA	NA	CASSYSPRNLYEQYF	TGTGCCAGCAGTTACTCCCCCCGGAATCTCTACGAGCAGTACTTC
TRBV12-3/TRBV12-4	TRBJ2-2	TRBD1	NA	CASSRSYRGSTGELFF	TGTGCCAGCAGTCGATCCTACAGGGGGAGCACCGGGGAGCTGTTTTTT
TRBV9	TRBJ2-1	TRBD2	few	CASSGPTSGGLWEQFF	TGTGCCAGCAGCGGCCCTACTAGCGGGGGGCTCTGGGAGCAGTTCTTC
TRBV7-6	TRBJ2-7	TRBD2	NA	CASSPSGIEYEQYF	TGTGCCAGCAGCCCTAGCGGGATTGAGTACGAGCAGTACTTC
TRBV12-3/TRBV12-4	TRBJ2-3	NA	few	CASSLAGRGTDTQYF	TGTGCCAGCAGTTTGGCGGGCCGGGGCACAGATACGCAGTATTTT
TRBV30	TRBJ1-5	NA	NA	CAWSGSGEAGNQPQHF	TGTGCCTGGTCGGGGTCGGGGGAAGCGGGCAATCAGCCCCAGCATTTT
TRBV24-1	TRBJ1-1	NA	few	CATSEPLGSNTEAFF	TGTGCCACCAGTGAACCCCTAGGCAGTAACACTGAAGCTTTCTTT
TRBV12-3/TRBV12-4	TRBJ2-7	NA	NA	CASSGDTDEQYF	TGTGCCAGCAGTGGGGACACGGACGAGCAGTACTTC
TRBV6-2/TRBV6-3	TRBJ2-5	NA	NA	CASSYTGAETQYF	TGTGCCAGCAGTTATACGGGTGCGGAGACCCAGTACTTC
TRBV29-1	TRBJ2-7	TRBD1	NA	CSVMLGTGVVISYEQYF	TGCAGCGTGATGCTCGGGACAGGGGTCGTTATTTCGTACGAGCAGTACTTC
TRBV6-2/TRBV6-3	TRBJ1-1	NA	few	CASSYSTGLNEAFF	TGTGCCAGCAGTTACTCGACCGGGCTAAATGAAGCTTTCTTT
TRBV19	TRBJ1-1	NA	NA	CASSIDRDGSMNTEAFF	TGTGCCAGTAGTATAGACCGGGACGGGAGTATGAACACTGAAGCTTTCTTT